One sample yielded the 7 T cell receptor beta chains listed below, sequenced in a study of T cell responses to AZD1222 COVID-19 vaccine. Measured with immunoSEQ multiplex PCR; TCRdb has only the in-frame clones, and not every one. The sample holds about 91,000 clones, more than 70% seen once. Sequenced material: peripheral blood, taken on day 0 of AZD1222 vaccination. These receptors were collected from an adult in good health.

The chain uses TRBV6-2 or TRBV6-3 and TRBJ1-6; D remains unclear. The CDR3 is 15 amino acids. CDR1 is MNHEY, CDR2 SVGEGT, per germline. V was shortened by 2 bases and J by 7 bases, with 12 bases between the two germline ends. The CDR3 bases are TGTGCCAGCAGTTACAGGGAGAGAAGGAATTCACCCCTCCACTTT. Translating gives CASSYRERRNSPLHF.

This chain connects TRBV18 to TRBJ1-6, with D perhaps TRBD1 (5 bases). From germline, CDR1 is KGHSH and CDR2 LQKENI. Trimming took off 4 bases at V and 5 bases at J, with 12 bases between the two ends. The CDR3 has 15 residues. CDR3 sequence: CASSLFGTDNSPLHF. As DNA, the CDR3 is TGTGCCAGCTCACTATTTGGGACGGATAATTCACCCCTCCACTTT.

This chain links TRBV2 with TRBJ1-6; possible D gene TRBD1, 5 bases. The CDR3 runs 14 residues. The V and J ends lost 6 bases and 7 bases respectively, with 13 bases between them. Germline CDR1 reads SNHLY; CDR2 reads FYNNEI. The CDR3 spells CASSTRGENSPLHF. The CDR3 nucleotides are TGTGCCAGCAGCACTCGGGGGGAAAATTCACCCCTCCACTTT.

This clone showed up just a few times. The chain uses TRBV25-1 and TRBJ2-3; perhaps D is TRBD1 or TRBD2 (5 bases each). Germline assignment: CDR1 MGHDK and CDR2 SYGVNS. The CDR3 spans 14 residues. The V gene lost 7 bases and the J gene lost 0 bases, with 11 bases spanning the gap. The CDR3 loop is CASTGLLSTDTQYF. The CDR3 bases are TGTGCCAGCACGGGGCTTTTAAGCACAGATACGCAGTATTTT.

The J gene is TRBJ2-7, the V gene TRBV9, with D unclear. Trimming removed 4 bases at V and 3 bases at J, with 17 bases between. The CDR3 is 15 residues long. Per the germline V gene, CDR1 is SGDLS and CDR2 is YYNGEE. CDR3 region: CASSPRVRANYEQYF. Here the CDR3 DNA reads TGTGCCAGCAGCCCCCGCGTAAGGGCCAACTACGAGCAGTACTTC.

There are a few counts of this clone. The DNA for the CDR3 is TGTGCCAGCAGTAGAAATTCCCCCATTCTCACCGGGGAGCTGTTTTTT. This translates into CASSRNSPILTGELFF. V and J are TRBV2 and TRBJ2-2; unclear D gene. The CDR3 runs to 16 residues. The germline gives CDR1 SNHLY, CDR2 FYNNEI. The ends were cut back, 5 bases at V and 4 bases at J, with 17 bases in the middle.

The genes are TRBV4-2 and TRBJ2-5, with TRBD2 identical over 12 bases. The CDR3 runs to 16 residues. CDR1 is LGHNA and CDR2 is YNFKEQ in the germline V gene. V lost 4 bases and J lost 5; bases outside the gene matches: 8. CDR3 amino acids: CASSRRLAGEGETQYF. Written as DNA, the CDR3 is TGTGCCAGCAGCCGACGACTAGCGGGAGAGGGGGAGACCCAGTACTTC.